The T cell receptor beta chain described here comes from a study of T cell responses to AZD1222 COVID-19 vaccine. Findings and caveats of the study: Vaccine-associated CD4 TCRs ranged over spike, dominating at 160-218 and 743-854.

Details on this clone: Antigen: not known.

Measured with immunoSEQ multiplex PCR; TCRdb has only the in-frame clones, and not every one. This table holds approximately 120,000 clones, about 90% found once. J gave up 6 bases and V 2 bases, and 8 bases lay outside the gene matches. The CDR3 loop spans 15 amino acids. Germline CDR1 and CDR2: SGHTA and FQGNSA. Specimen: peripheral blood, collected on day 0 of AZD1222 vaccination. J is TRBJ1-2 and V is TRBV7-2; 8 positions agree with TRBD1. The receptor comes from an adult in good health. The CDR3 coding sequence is TGTGCCAGCAGCTTATTCTCCAGGGGGCAGAATGGCTACACCTTC. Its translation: CASSLFSRGQNGYTF. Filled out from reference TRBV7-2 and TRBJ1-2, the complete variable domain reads GAGVSQSPSNKVTEKGKDVELRCDPISGHTALYWYRQSLGQGLEFLIYFQGNSAPDKSGLPSDRFSAERTGGSVSTLTIQRTQQEDSAVYLCASSLFSRGQNGYTFGSGTRLTVV.